The clone carrying this T cell receptor (beta chain) was seen just once. V was pared by 4 bases and J by 6 bases, with 15 bases between. This CDR3 is 14 amino acids long. Per the germline V gene, CDR1 is KGHDR and CDR2 is SFDVKD. The sample comes from a study of blood T cell repertoires in COVID-19. Overall study: Acute and convalescent COVID-19 specimens originated in the United States, Italy and Spain. Sample material is recorded as cDNA or gDNA derived from T cells, B-cell-depleted T cells, or PBMCs.

Authors' processing steps: The authors estimated nucleated cell counts from reference gene primer amplification. TCRdb's table, derived via immunoSEQ multiplex PCR, lists solely in-frame clones and lacks some. V, J and clone size reflect that table, while D and trimming were determined from the DNA. This sample has 200,000 to 300,000 clones, with approximately 86% found just once. This TCR was recovered from a woman aged 55-69 years who had recovered from COVID-19. The sample taken for sequencing was peripheral blood. The rearrangement links TRBV24-1 to TRBJ2-7; D perhaps matches TRBD2 (6 bases). The CDR3 DNA is TGTGCCACCAGTGACCGACCGGGACTGGGCGAGCAGTACTTC. Its translation: CATSDRPGLGEQYF.